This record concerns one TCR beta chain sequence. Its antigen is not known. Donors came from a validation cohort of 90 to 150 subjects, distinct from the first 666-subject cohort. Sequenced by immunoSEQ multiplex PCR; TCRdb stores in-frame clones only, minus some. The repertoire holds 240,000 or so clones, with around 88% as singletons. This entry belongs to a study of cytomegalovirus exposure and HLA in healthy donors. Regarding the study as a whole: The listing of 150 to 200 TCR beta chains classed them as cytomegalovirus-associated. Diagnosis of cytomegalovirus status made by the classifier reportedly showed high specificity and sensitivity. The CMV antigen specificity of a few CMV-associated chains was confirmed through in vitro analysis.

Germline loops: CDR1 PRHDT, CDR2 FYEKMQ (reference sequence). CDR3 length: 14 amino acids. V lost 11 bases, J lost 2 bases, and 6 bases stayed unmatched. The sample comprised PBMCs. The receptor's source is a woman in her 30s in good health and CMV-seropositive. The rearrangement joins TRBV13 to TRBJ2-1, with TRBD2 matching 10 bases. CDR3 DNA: TGTGCCTGCCAAAGCGGGAGGGCCTACAATGAGCAGTTCTTC. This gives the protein CACQSGRAYNEQFF.